This T cell receptor beta chain came from a study of human T cells and chemical hapten exposure. Study outcomes and limitations: TCRs at a frequency above 1 in 1000 stayed unchanged with DPC sensitization. Expanded TCRs were compared with controls, and the expanded TCRs formed significantly more large CDR3 similarity clusters.

In the library, unique molecular identifiers were attached to individual cDNA molecules. TCRdb re-called the RACE reads with MiXCR, one entry per CDR3 protein. Of approximately 86,000 distinct CDR3 sequences listed, approximately 10% are singletons. Time point here: patch test 3, about 24 weeks after DPC sensitization. Treatment specified: therapeutic diphenylcyclopropenone sensitization with weekly scalp DPC. About this clonotype: Its antigen is unknown.

This CDR3 comprises 11 residues. Trimming pared 2 bases from V and 7 bases from J, leaving 5 bases between. From germline, CDR1 is GTSNPN and CDR2 SVGIG (reference sequence). This TCR was sampled from a woman under 40 with alopecia areata. Some clones in this sample may be carry-over from other donors' samples. This chain uses TRBV30 with TRBJ2-2; no clear D. The sequencing used whole blood, collected in connection with sensitization to the hapten diphenylcyclopropenone (DPC). Here the CDR3 reads CAWSRIGELFF. In DNA form, the CDR3 reads TGTGCCTGGAGTCGGATCGGGGAGCTGTTTTTT.